This record looks at one TCR beta chain sequence and its context. Profiled with immunoSEQ multiplex PCR; TCRdb holds only in-frame clones, not every one. The top ten hold 0.7% to 1% of the sample, which has about 430,000 clones, 85% to 90% seen once. The sample comes from a study of blood T cell repertoires in COVID-19. Germline CDR1 and CDR2: WNHNN and SYGVQD (reference sequence). Between the trimmed V and J ends, which lost 4 bases and 2 bases, there was a span of 4 bases. CDR3 length: 12 amino acids. The sequence was collected from a man between 18 and 29 years old with COVID-19, enrolled during active disease. This chain connects TRBV10-1 to TRBJ2-3; D is undetermined. Specimen: peripheral blood. The chain's CDR3 is CASSGYTDTQYF. The CDR3 region has the DNA TGCGCCAGCAGTGGTTACACAGATACGCAGTATTTT.